What follows is one T cell receptor beta chain and its context. The antigen remains unidentified. Those who donated were healthy bone marrow donors. This specimen belongs to a study of cytomegalovirus exposure and HLA in healthy donors. Use of 60 Vbeta and 13 Jbeta primers characterized the PCR. TCRdb's table, derived via immunoSEQ multiplex PCR, lists solely in-frame clones and lacks some. The data hold over 130,000 clones, with 88% observed a single time. Overall study results and limits: According to a later analysis, donors in an Asian-associated ancestry cluster reportedly had fewer N-insertions than the roughly 670-donor mean.

This TCR came from a woman aged 40 to 50 in good health and CMV-seronegative. The sequenced material came from PBMCs.

The CDR3 protein is CASSYTVNTEAFF. CDR3 in DNA: TGTGCCAGCAGTTACACAGTAAACACTGAAGCTTTCTTT. The chain joins TRBV6-5 to TRBJ1-1; D unresolved. Germline V lookup: CDR1 MNHEY, CDR2 SVGAGI. Trimming stripped 2 bases from V and 2 bases from J, with 6 bases between. This CDR3 is 13 amino acids long.